This note documents a single TCR beta chain sequence. Sequencing was performed with immunoSEQ multiplex PCR; in TCRdb, only in-frame clones are kept and a portion is missing. The data contain some 34,000 clones, less than 85% of them seen just once; the ten biggest clones take up 7% to 9%. V lost 10 bases and J lost 2, with 12 bases in between. The CDR3 extends over 12 amino acids. Germline loops: CDR1 ENHRY, CDR2 SYGVKD. This sample stems from a study of STAT5B mutations in CD4+ large granular lymphocyte leukemia. Controls came from buffy coats of healthy blood donors. The sequence was collected from a human donor in good health. The sample taken for sequencing was CD4+ T cells from blood buffy coats. J is TRBJ2-7 and V is TRBV10-3; TRBD2 might be the D (5 bases). For the CDR3, the DNA is TGTGCCAACTCTCGGGGTACCTACGAGCAGTACTTC. It is translated as CANSRGTYEQYF.